Shown below are 5 T cell receptor beta chains from a single sample sequenced in a study of T cells in Graves' hyperthyroidism and ophthalmopathy. TCR beta CDR3 regions were amplified from RNA. First-round RT-PCR of the TCR CDR3 relied on the HTBI primer set. TCRdb called the multiplex PCR reads again in MiXCR, with one record for every CDR3 protein. The sample consists of around 99,000 distinct CDR3 sequences, approximately 15% of them appearing once. Sequences were obtained from blood. Receptors were obtained from a woman aged 45-65 years with Graves' hyperthyroidism.

The gene calls are TRBV20-1 and TRBJ1-1, with 7 bases aligning to TRBD1. This CDR3 is 16 amino acids long. Germline CDR1 and CDR2: DFQATT and SNEGSKA (reference sequence). Losses at the gene ends were 1 base for V and 5 bases for J; bases not matched to a gene: 13. DNA for the CDR3: TGCAGTGCTAGAGGAATTTCAGGGGGGGCGCCTACTGAAGCTTTCTTT. It yields the protein CSARGISGGAPTEAFF.

The CDR3 nucleotides read TGTGCCAGTAGTCTCCGGATGGGGAGCTCCTATAATTCACCCCTCCACTTT. Protein product: CASSLRMGSSYNSPLHF. The chain carries TRBV19 and TRBJ1-6; D remains unclear. The CDR3 loop spans 17 amino acids. V lost 5 bases and J 0 bases, leaving 14 bases between the germline ends. Germline assignment: CDR1 LNHDA and CDR2 SQIVND (reference sequence).

Ten or more counts support this clonotype. The V gene is TRBV12-3 or TRBV12-4, the J gene TRBJ2-1; D possibly corresponds to TRBD1 (6 bases). V was trimmed by 6 bases and J by 4 bases, leaving 16 bases between them. This CDR3 comprises 15 residues. The CDR3 reads CASSVQEDSYNEQFF. Here the CDR3 DNA reads TGTGCCAGCAGCGTGCAAGAGGACAGTTACAATGAGCAGTTCTTC.

This clonotype appeared many times. The chain combines TRBV18 with TRBJ1-5; D perhaps matches TRBD1 (5 bases). Germline-derived CDR1 and CDR2 are KGHSH and LQKENI. V was trimmed by 4 bases and J by 5 bases, leaving 9 bases between them. The length of the CDR3 is 13 residues. This CDR3 is CASSHGDHQPQHF. The CDR3 DNA reads TGTGCCAGCTCACACGGGGACCATCAGCCCCAGCATTTT.

The J gene is TRBJ2-1, the V gene TRBV7-9; D not certain. This CDR3 contains 14 residues. The V end lost 6 bases, the J end lost 10 bases, and 19 bases lay between the germline ends. CDR1 and CDR2 from the germline V gene are SEHNR and FQNEAQ (reference sequence). For the CDR3, the DNA is TGTGCCAGCAGTCACGACTGGAAGGCTGACGAGCAGTTCTTC. It translates to CASSHDWKADEQFF.